A selection of T cell receptor beta chains follows, all from one sample in a study of T cell repertoires in cytomegalovirus infection. These receptors are not linked to any known antigen. TCRdb ran MiXCR on the reads and lists one entry per CDR3 protein. The sample gives about 310,000 distinct CDR3 sequences, around a quarter of which show up once; 13% is in the top ten. Specimen: cultured PBMCs, collected from culture after CMV antigen stimulation. These receptors all stem from a human donor in good health (CMV status not recorded). Some clones in this sample may be carry-over from other donors' samples. Each CDR3 is given with its conserved first and last residue. Each record gives: clone size, D gene, CDR3 length, J gene, V gene, CDR3 DNA, CDR3 protein. D genes are given only for firm matches. Size is omitted from some rows. Given values are once, few, many or a class for expanded clones.

many | TRBD2 | 20 | TRBJ2-3 | TRBV19 | TGTGCCAGTAGTATAGAAAGACTAGCGGGAGGAATGATAAGCACAGATACGCAGTATTTT | CASSIERLAGGMISTDTQYF
- | - | 14 | TRBJ2-1 | TRBV5-1 | TGCGCCAGCAGGAAACGGTACGGAGCGTTGAGCTCGTTCTTC | CASRKRYGALSSFF
- | TRBD1 | 16 | TRBJ1-2 | TRBV19 | TGTGCCAGTAGTGTGGGACAGCGACGGAGCTTATATGGCTACACCTTC | CASSVGQRRSLYGYTF
- | - | 13 | TRBJ2-5 | TRBV20-1 | TGCAGTGCTACGGGCTATCGGGCAGAGACCCAGTACTTC | CSATGYRAETQYF
few | - | 12 | TRBJ2-7 | TRBV11-2 | TGTGCCAGCAGCTTAGGCGGTCTGGAGCAGTACTTC | CASSLGGLEQYF
once | TRBD1 | 14 | TRBJ2-5 | TRBV7-2 | TGTGCCAGCAGCCTAAGGGGGCTCGCAGAGACCCAGTACTTC | CASSLRGLAETQYF
- | - | 17 | TRBJ1-5 | TRBV19 | TGTGCCAGTAGTACAAACCCGCCGATAAATAGCAATCAGCCCCAGCATTTT | CASSTNPPINSNQPQHF
few | - | 14 | TRBJ1-5 | TRBV12-3/TRBV12-4 | TGTGCCAGCAACTTCATCGGACCTTTAGGGCCCCAGCATTTT | CASNFIGPLGPQHF
few | - | 15 | TRBJ1-5 | TRBV5-1 | TGCGCCAGCAGCTTGGATGGGACATCGAATCAGCCCCAGCATTTT | CASSLDGTSNQPQHF
few | - | 14 | TRBJ2-1 | TRBV6-2/TRBV6-3 | TGTGCCAGCCACCTGGGATGGGGTTTTGATGAGCAGTTCTTC | CASHLGWGFDEQFF
few | TRBD2 | 20 | TRBJ2-7 | TRBV14 | TGTGCCAGCAGCCGAGATATTTCCGGGACTAGCGGGAGAGGTTCCTACGAGCAGTACTTC | CASSRDISGTSGRGSYEQYF
few | TRBD2 | 14 | TRBJ2-7 | TRBV29-1 | TGCAGCGTTGAAAAGGCTAGCGGAAGGTACGAGCAGTACTTC | CSVEKASGRYEQYF
- | - | 16 | TRBJ1-2 | TRBV6-1 | TGTGCCAGCAACCCATTCGGACGCATAAGAAACTATGGCTACACCTTC | CASNPFGRIRNYGYTF
- | - | 12 | TRBJ2-3 | TRBV7-6 | TGTGCCACCCCCCTCACCACAGATACGCAGTATTTT | CATPLTTDTQYF
few | - | 15 | TRBJ1-2 | TRBV11-2 | TGTGCCAGCAGCCCATCTTCTGGGCGGCGGCTGGGCTACACCTTC | CASSPSSGRRLGYTF
few | - | 14 | TRBJ1-1 | TRBV6-2/TRBV6-3 | TGTGCCAGCAGTTACCGTGGACAGAACACTGAAGCTTTCTTT | CASSYRGQNTEAFF
few | TRBD1 | 16 | TRBJ1-4 | TRBV7-9 | TGTGCCAGCAGCCCAAGCGGTAGGGGGCAAGGAGAAAAACTGTTTTTT | CASSPSGRGQGEKLFF
many | TRBD1 | 14 | TRBJ2-1 | TRBV7-2 | TGTGCCAGCAGCTCCGGGACAGGGTCGGTTGAGCAGTTCTTC | CASSSGTGSVEQFF
- | - | 14 | TRBJ1-5 | TRBV7-2 | TGTGCCAGCAGCTTAGATCTCTGGAATCAGCCCCAGCATTTT | CASSLDLWNQPQHF